A selection of T cell receptor beta chains follows, all from one sample in a study of T-cell reconstitution after alpha-beta-depleted transplantation in children. TCRdb used MiXCR to reprocess the PCR reads, holding one entry per CDR3 protein. The data hold some 240,000 distinct CDR3 sequences, with 9.7% observed a single time. Sequencing used PBMCs from the stem cell graft donor, obtained from the stem cell graft. The receptors derive from a human donor who donated a stem cell graft to a child with SCID. The CDR3 runs from the conserved cysteine through the conserved F or W. Each record gives: D gene, V gene, clone size, J gene, CDR3 DNA, CDR3 protein. A D gene is named only where the DNA matches it firmly. Clone size is not always given. Where it is, it says once, few, many or a class for expanded clones.

-	TRBV4-2	many	TRBJ2-3	TGTGCCAGCAGCCAAGAGCGGTTGGTGACCACAGATACGCAGTATTTT	CASSQERLVTTDTQYF
-	TRBV6-1	many	TRBJ1-4	TGTGCCAGCAGCGAACAGGGTCTATATGAAAAACTGTTTTTT	CASSEQGLYEKLFF
-	TRBV4-2	many	TRBJ2-3	TGTGCCAGCAGCCCCGGCCAGGGTGCAGATACGCAGTATTTT	CASSPGQGADTQYF
-	TRBV7-9	many	TRBJ1-2	TGTGCCAGCAGCTTAAGAGATATGGGGGCGAAAACCTTC	CASSLRDMGAKTF
-	TRBV5-1	-	TRBJ2-2	TGCGCCAGCAGCTTCGGAGGGACCCAGAACACCGGGGAGCTGTTTTTT	CASSFGGTQNTGELFF
TRBD1	TRBV5-1	many	TRBJ2-7	TGCGCCAGCAGCGGGCAGGGGGCAGACTACGAGCAGTACTTC	CASSGQGADYEQYF
TRBD1	TRBV4-1	many	TRBJ1-1	TGCGCCAGCAGCCCGTGGACAGGGAACACTGAAGCTTTCTTT	CASSPWTGNTEAFF
-	TRBV2	-	TRBJ2-2	TGTGCCAGCAGTGTCGAGGACTCGAGGTCCGGGGAGCTGTTTTTT	CASSVEDSRSGELFF
-	TRBV7-2	few	TRBJ2-2	TGTGCCAGCAGCTTAGTTCCCTTTGGGGAGCTGTTTTTT	CASSLVPFGELFF
TRBD1	TRBV5-6	many	TRBJ1-2	TGTGCCAGCAGACCTCAGGGGGCGTCGGGTGGCTACACCTTC	CASRPQGASGGYTF
-	TRBV24-1	many	TRBJ1-1	TGTGCCACCAGTGATTCCAGGGGGAACACTGAAGCTTTCTTT	CATSDSRGNTEAFF
-	TRBV5-1	few	TRBJ1-2	TGCGCCAGCAGCCCGCTCACAGAGGCCGGCTATGGCTACACCTTC	CASSPLTEAGYGYTF
TRBD1	TRBV20-1	-	TRBJ2-2	TGCAGTGCTAGTCAGGGGGCGAACACCGGGGAGCTGTTTTTT	CSASQGANTGELFF
-	TRBV5-1	many	TRBJ2-2	TGCGCCAGCAGCTTGGATTCCGGGCTCGGGGAGCTGTTTTTT	CASSLDSGLGELFF
TRBD1	TRBV25-1	many	TRBJ2-7	TGTGCCAGCAGTGCTGGGACAGGGGGAGCCTACGAGCAGTACTTC	CASSAGTGGAYEQYF
TRBD1	TRBV3-1	many	TRBJ2-1	TGTGCCAGCAGCTACCCGGGACAGGGGTACAATGAGCAGTTCTTC	CASSYPGQGYNEQFF
-	TRBV15	many	TRBJ2-3	TGTGCCACCAGCAGGGACGGACAGCAAAACACAGATACGCAGTATTTT	CATSRDGQQNTDTQYF
TRBD2	TRBV6-5	many	TRBJ2-3	TGTGCCAGCAGCCCACGCGGGAGAATCGGGGATACGCAGTATTTT	CASSPRGRIGDTQYF
TRBD1	TRBV12-3/TRBV12-4	-	TRBJ2-6	TGTGCCAGCGGTTTTGACAGGGCTGGGGCCAACGTCCTGACTTTC	CASGFDRAGANVLTF
TRBD1	TRBV19	few	TRBJ2-7	TGTGCCAGTGCATCCCGGGACAGTGGCGACGAGCAGTACTTC	CASASRDSGDEQYF
-	TRBV3-1	many	TRBJ2-6	TGTGCCAGCAGCCAGGGGATTGCGTCTGGGGCCAACGTCCTGACTTTC	CASSQGIASGANVLTF
TRBD2	TRBV5-1	many	TRBJ2-1	TGCGCCAGCAGCTTGGAACTAGCGGGGCACAATGAGCAGTTCTTC	CASSLELAGHNEQFF
-	TRBV7-2	many	TRBJ1-1	TGTGCCAGCAGCTTAGTTCAGGGACGACCTGAAGCTTTCTTT	CASSLVQGRPEAFF
TRBD1	TRBV11-2	many	TRBJ1-2	TGTGCCAGCAGCCTCCGGGTAACCCAGGGGGCTTTTCTCTATGGCTACACCTTC	CASSLRVTQGAFLYGYTF
-	TRBV9	-	TRBJ1-1	TGTGCCAGCAGCGTAGGTCTGGGGAGGGACACTGAAGCTTTCTTT	CASSVGLGRDTEAFF
-	TRBV7-2	many	TRBJ2-2	TGTGCCAGCAGCTTAGTTCCGGGGACAAACACCGGGGAGCTGTTTTTT	CASSLVPGTNTGELFF
TRBD1	TRBV20-1	many	TRBJ1-5	TGCAGTGCCATCCAGGGGGCGAGCAATCAGCCCCAGCATTTT	CSAIQGASNQPQHF
-	TRBV5-1	many	TRBJ2-5	TGCGCCAGCAGCCGGGAAGGGTATCGCGGAGAAGCCCAGTACTTC	CASSREGYRGEAQYF